A single sample gave rise to the 13 T cell receptor beta chains below, sequenced in a study of human T cells and chemical hapten exposure. MiXCR, run by TCRdb on the RACE reads, gives a single entry per CDR3 protein. The data contain approximately 60,000 distinct CDR3 sequences, roughly 12% of them singletons. Time point specified: pre-sensitization, week 0. Sample treatment: therapeutic diphenylcyclopropenone sensitization with weekly scalp DPC. Material: whole blood, obtained in connection with sensitization to the hapten diphenylcyclopropenone (DPC). The receptor source for this set is a woman aged 35 to 49 with alopecia areata. Some clones in this sample may be carry-over from other donors' samples.

There are a few counts of this clonotype. The rearrangement joins TRBV11-2 to TRBJ1-5; D is ambiguous. Trimming took 0 bases from V and 5 from J, leaving 5 bases between them. Germline V lookup: CDR1 SGHAT, CDR2 FQNNGV. The CDR3 loop spans 13 amino acids. The CDR3 sequence is CASSLEPHQPQHF. CDR3 bases: TGTGCCAGCAGCTTAGAGCCCCATCAGCCCCAGCATTTT.

This clonotype was observed at least ten times. The gene calls are TRBV6-2 or TRBV6-3 and TRBJ1-5, with TRBD1 identical over 7 bases. Germline V gives CDR1 MNHEY, CDR2 SVGEGT. CDR3 length: 14 amino acids. After removal of 7 bases from V and 8 bases from J, the junction contained 11 bases not matched to a gene. The CDR3 DNA is TGTGCCAGCACCCCAGGGGGGATCGTAAAGCCCCAGCATTTT. Protein: CASTPGGIVKPQHF.

This clonotype was recorded many times. This rearrangement joins TRBV18 to TRBJ2-2; maybe TRBD2 (6 bases). This CDR3 contains 15 residues. Trimming stripped 9 bases from V and 2 bases from J, with 16 bases between. CDR1 is KGHSH, CDR2 LQKENI, per germline. Here the CDR3 reads CASSGGAGNTGELFF. In nucleotides, the CDR3 is TGTGCCAGTTCAGGTGGCGCGGGAAACACCGGGGAGCTGTTTTTT.

This clonotype turned up a few times. The V and J genes are TRBV7-3 and TRBJ1-6; 7 bases line up with TRBD1. Germline CDR1 and CDR2: SGHTA and FQGTGA. The V segment lost 1 base and the J segment 7 bases; nucleotides outside the gene matches: 4. The CDR3 sequence is 15 residues long. The CDR3 region is CASSLMAGGNSPLHF. DNA of the CDR3: TGTGCCAGCAGCTTAATGGCAGGGGGGAATTCACCCCTCCACTTT.

This clonotype was observed many times. This rearrangement joins TRBV25-1 to TRBJ2-1; 10 positions agree with TRBD2. V shed 2 bases and J 10 bases; nucleotides not matched to a gene: 11. Germline lookup yields CDR1 MGHDK and CDR2 SYGVNS. The CDR3 runs 16 residues. The CDR3 nucleotides read TGTGCCAGCAGTGAAACTGCTAGCGGGAGTCTTCGGGAGCAGTTCTTC. Residues: CASSETASGSLREQFF.

This clonotype was seen at least ten times. This chain connects TRBV27 to TRBJ2-5; 9 positions match TRBD2. This CDR3 is built from 15 residues. Per the germline V gene, CDR1 is MNHEY and CDR2 is SMNVEV (reference sequence). J lost 1 base, V lost 3 bases, and 3 bases had no gene match. The CDR3 DNA is TGTGCCAGCAGTTTCGGGCGGGGGGGCCAAGAGACCCAGTACTTC. It specifies CASSFGRGGQETQYF.

In this sample, this clonotype turned up many times. The chain carries TRBV25-1 and TRBJ1-4; D may be TRBD1 (6 bases). The CDR3 totals 15 residues. CDR1 is MGHDK, CDR2 SYGVNS, per germline. Trimming shortened V by 1 base and J by 8 bases, and 14 bases separated the two germline ends. CDR3 loop: CASSEFRGTIEKLFF. CDR3 coding DNA: TGTGCCAGCAGTGAATTCAGGGGAACGATAGAAAAACTGTTTTTT.

This clonotype has just one count. One end of the junction does not line up with germline, which may come from a read error. The V and J genes are TRBV15 and TRBJ1-5; TRBD1 is a possible D gene (6 bases). The germline V gene encodes CDR1 LNHNV and CDR2 YYDKDF (reference sequence). CDR3 length: 16 residues. The chain's CDR3 is CATSRDPDRSNHPQHF. The CDR3 region has the DNA TGTGCCACCAGCAGAGACCCGGACAGAAGCAATCATCCCCAGCATTTT.

Comment on this clonotype: With a much larger clone just one base away, this may be a read error. The conserved final phenylalanine or tryptophan is absent from the CDR3, which likely points to a read error. The chain couples TRBV3-1 to TRBJ1-5; D remains unclear. The CDR3 loop spans 15 amino acids. The germline V gene has CDR1 LGHDT and CDR2 YNNKEL (reference sequence). V lost 1 base to trimming and J lost 1 base, with 8 bases between them. The CDR3 DNA is TGTGCCAGCAGCCAAGCCGGACTGAGCAATCAGCCCCAGCATTTA. Its protein is CASSQAGLSNQPQHL.

V gene TRBV29-1 combines with J gene TRBJ2-1, with a weak D call TRBD2 (6 bases). V lost 6 bases, J lost 5 bases, and 20 bases lay in between. The CDR3 runs to 15 residues. Germline V CDR1 and CDR2: SQVTM, ANQGSEA. CDR3 amino acids: CSVEPIAVGNNEQFF. The CDR3 coding sequence is TGCAGCGTGGAACCTATAGCGGTAGGGAACAATGAGCAGTTCTTC.

As concerns this clonotype: A much bigger clone sits one base away, suggesting this may be a read error. The chain recombines TRBV7-2 with TRBJ1-2; weak D call: TRBD1 (6 bases). Per germline, CDR1 SGHTA and CDR2 FQGNSA. CDR3 length: 14 amino acids. Between the trimmed V and J ends, which lost 1 base and 7 bases, there was a span of 13 bases. The CDR3 DNA reads as TGTGCCAGCAGCTTAGGACAGGCTGTAGGTGGCTACACCTTC. The encoded protein is CASSLGQAVGGYTF. Using reference TRBV7-2 and TRBJ1-2 for the parts outside the CDR3, the full variable domain is GAGVSQSPSNKVTEKGKDVELRCDPISGHTALYWYRQSLGQGLEFLIYFQGNSAPDKSGLPSDRFSAERTGGSVSTLTIQRTQQEDSAVYLCASSLGQAVGGYTFGSGTRLTVV.

This clonotype was detected a few times. The V gene is TRBV2, the J gene TRBJ2-7; D uncertain. V was cut by 6 bases and J by 4 bases, with 10 bases left in between. Germline CDR1 and CDR2: SNHLY and FYNNEI. The length of the CDR3 is 12 residues. The CDR3 DNA is TGTGCCAGCAGGGACGGTAGTTACGAGCAGTACTTC. Amino acid sequence: CASRDGSYEQYF.

The genes are TRBV18 and TRBJ2-2, with 10 bases matching TRBD1. CDR3 length equals 18 residues. Per germline, CDR1 KGHSH and CDR2 LQKENI. The trim removed 4 bases at V and 3 bases at J, leaving 11 bases unmatched. For the CDR3, the DNA is TGTGCCAGCTCACTGTCCCGGGACAGGGGCCCGGACACCGGGGAGCTGTTTTTT. Translated: CASSLSRDRGPDTGELFF.